The source of this T cell receptor (beta chain) is a study of T cell clonotyping in hematopoietic cell transplantation. Assay used: immunoSEQ multiplex PCR; TCRdb lists only in-frame clones, some missing. The sample carries around 27,000 clones, more than 70% recorded once. This clone has only one observation. Germline CDR1 is MNHEY and CDR2 is SVGAGI. Trimming cost V 7 bases and J 3 bases, with 13 bases left between them. This CDR3 contains 13 residues. The time point was: recipient sample about 28 days before transplant, after cytoreduction. This chain connects TRBV6-5 to TRBJ2-7; D perhaps matches TRBD1 (7 bases). Material: peripheral blood mononuclear cells, obtained before stem cell transplant. The receptor's source is a man between 45 and 60 years old with myelodysplastic syndrome. Some clones in this sample may be carry-over from other donors' samples. The CDR3 DNA reads as TGTGCCAGCACGGCAGGGGGGCTCTACGAGCAGTACTTC. It encodes CASTAGGLYEQYF.